Below, 21 T cell receptor beta chains from the same sample are listed, as sequenced in a study of technical replicates of blood from a few donors. Assay used: immunoSEQ multiplex PCR; TCRdb lists only in-frame clones, some missing. The table lists roughly 15,000 clones, about four fifths of them singletons. The sample consisted of PBMCs. The receptor source for this set is a human donor in good health. Some clones in this sample may be carry-over from other donors' samples.

The chain couples TRBV28 to TRBJ2-1; D is unclear. Germline-derived CDR1 and CDR2 are MDHEN and SYDVKM. This CDR3 has 13 amino acids. Trimming removed 3 bases from V and 8 bases from J, with 11 bases in between. CDR3 DNA sequence: TGTGCCAGCAGTTTCAGACTGCGCGATGAGCAGTTCTTC. Translated: CASSFRLRDEQFF.

This chain connects TRBV19 to TRBJ1-1; D is uncertain. The CDR3 runs to 13 residues. Per germline, CDR1 LNHDA and CDR2 SQIVND (reference sequence). The V end was cut by 5 bases, the J end by 4 bases, with 11 bases between. The DNA of the CDR3 is TGTGCCAGTAGTCGTTACATTGGCACTGAAGCTTTCTTT. Its translation: CASSRYIGTEAFF.

The V call is TRBV15, the J call TRBJ2-7; possibly TRBD2 for D (5 bases). Germline assignment: CDR1 LNHNV and CDR2 YYDKDF (reference sequence). The CDR3 is made up of 15 amino acids. Trimming cost V 0 bases and J 3 bases, with 12 bases left between them. CDR3 sequence: CATSRDPSGLYEQYF. The CDR3 DNA sequence: TGTGCCACCAGCAGAGATCCGTCCGGACTCTACGAGCAGTACTTC. Complete variable domain (other parts from reference TRBV15 and TRBJ2-7): DAMVIQNPRYQVTQFGKPVTLSCSQTLNHNVMYWYQQKSSQAPKLLFHYYDKDFNNEADTPDNFQSRRPNTSFCFLDIRSPGLGDTAMYLCATSRDPSGLYEQYFGPGTRLTVT.

This chain connects TRBV10-3 to TRBJ2-5; D gene unclear. The J call may be in error: the DNA end matches TRBJ2-7 better. Per germline, CDR1 ENHRY and CDR2 SYGVKD. The CDR3 spans 14 residues. CDR3 in amino acids: CAIRSRLDSYEQYF. Here the CDR3 DNA reads TGTGCCATCAGGAGCAGACTTGACTCCTACGAGCAGTACTTC.

This chain joins TRBV28 and TRBJ2-5, with D perhaps TRBD1 (6 bases). V lost 2 bases, J lost 0 bases, and 10 bases lay in between. The CDR3 contains 15 residues. CDR1 and CDR2 from the germline V gene are MDHEN and SYDVKM. The CDR3 DNA reads TGTGCCAGCAGTTTACCAGGACAGTACCAAGAGACCCAGTACTTC. Protein: CASSLPGQYQETQYF.

The chain joins TRBV30 to TRBJ1-1, with 7 bases that match TRBD1. This CDR3 is 14 amino acids long. Trimming cost V 7 bases and J 4 bases; bases outside gene matches: 12. Germline V gene sequence: CDR1 GTSNPN, CDR2 SVGIG (reference sequence). CDR3 region: CAFHRDNRGTEAFF. CDR3 nucleotides: TGTGCCTTCCACCGGGACAACAGGGGCACTGAAGCTTTCTTT.

The chain has TRBV7-8 and TRBJ2-5; TRBD1 agrees at 7 bases. The CDR3 has 17 residues. The trim removed 2 bases at V and 1 base at J, leaving 10 bases unmatched. CDR1 and CDR2 (germline): SGHVS, FQNEAQ. The CDR3 loop reads CASSLRVRQGVQETQYF. The CDR3 DNA is TGTGCCAGCAGCTTAAGGGTCCGCCAGGGGGTCCAAGAGACCCAGTACTTC.

This rearrangement joins TRBV18 to TRBJ2-7; TRBD2 might be the D (7 bases). The CDR3 length is 15 residues. Germline CDR1 KGHSH, CDR2 LQKENI. V shed 3 bases and J shed 3 bases, with 15 bases lying between them. DNA of the CDR3: TGTGCCAGCTCACCTGGGGGGGCAATCGTCTACGAGCAGTACTTC. This translates into CASSPGGAIVYEQYF. Drawing the rest from reference TRBV18 and TRBJ2-7, the complete variable domain is NAGVMQNPRHLVRRRGQEARLRCSPMKGHSHVYWYRQLPEEGLKFMVYLQKENIIDESGMPKERFSAEFPKEGPSILRIQQVVRGDSAAYFCASSPGGAIVYEQYFGPGTRLTVT.

This chain joins TRBV13 and TRBJ2-7; 7 bases are shared with TRBD2. From germline, CDR1 is PRHDT and CDR2 FYEKMQ (reference sequence). J lost 4 bases, V lost 5 bases, and 5 bases had no gene match. This CDR3 has 13 residues. This CDR3 reads CASSHGTTYEQYF. DNA of the CDR3: TGTGCCAGCAGCCACGGGACTACTTACGAGCAGTACTTC.

The chain carries TRBV28 and TRBJ2-2; D possibly corresponds to TRBD1 (6 bases). The CDR3 length is 13 residues. The germline gives CDR1 MDHEN, CDR2 SYDVKM. V was cut by 11 bases and J by 5 bases, with 15 bases left in between. CDR3 sequence reads: CALQAQGTGELFF. The CDR3 region has the DNA TGTGCCTTACAGGCCCAGGGGACCGGGGAGCTGTTTTTT.

The chain is built from TRBV6-5 and TRBJ2-7; TRBD1 matches 7 bases. Germline V gene sequence: CDR1 MNHEY, CDR2 SVGAGI. The CDR3 is 14 amino acids. With 6 bases clipped from V and 2 bases from J, the junction kept 7 bases outside the gene matches. CDR3 DNA: TGTGCCAGCAGACAAGGGACAGCTCCCTACGAGCAGTACTTC. Amino acid sequence: CASRQGTAPYEQYF.

This clone was recorded only once. J is TRBJ2-7 and V is TRBV6-4, with TRBD1 as a possible D gene (5 bases). The V end lost 6 bases, the J end lost 3 bases, and 9 bases lay between the germline ends. CDR3 length: 12 amino acids. Germline V gives CDR1 MRHNA, CDR2 SNTAGT. For the CDR3, the DNA is TGTGCCAGCAGGGGGCAGGACTACGAGCAGTACTTC. Its protein product is CASRGQDYEQYF.

The gene calls are TRBV7-9 and TRBJ1-1; D gene ambiguous. The V gene's germline CDR1 is SEHNR and CDR2 FQNEAQ (reference sequence). CDR3 length: 14 residues. Trimming left V 5 bases short and J 0 bases short, with 10 bases between. The CDR3 protein is CASSISGMNTEAFF. CDR3 bases: TGTGCCAGCAGCATTAGCGGAATGAACACTGAAGCTTTCTTT.

This chain links TRBV7-8 with TRBJ2-7, with TRBD2 identical over 7 bases. This CDR3 region has 15 residues. Looked up from germline, CDR1 is SGHVS and CDR2 is FQNEAQ. V trimming: 5 bases; J trimming: 3 bases; junction bases outside the gene matches: 10. Here the CDR3 DNA reads TGTGCCAGCAGCCCCTGGACTAGTCCCAACTACGAGCAGTACTTC. This gives the protein CASSPWTSPNYEQYF.

The chain has TRBV14 and TRBJ1-2; the D is unclear. CDR1 and CDR2 from the germline V gene are SGHDN and FVKESK. This CDR3 has 13 residues. V gave up 0 bases and J gave up 5 bases, with 7 bases separating them. The CDR3: CASSQDLAYGYTF. In DNA form, the CDR3 reads TGTGCCAGCAGCCAAGATTTAGCGTATGGCTACACCTTC. The whole variable domain, filled in from reference TRBV14 and TRBJ1-2, reads EAGVTQFPSHSVIEKGQTVTLRCDPISGHDNLYWYRRVMGKEIKFLLHFVKESKQDESGMPNNRFLAERTGGTYSTLKVQPAELEDSGVYFCASSQDLAYGYTFGSGTRLTVV.

The chain joins TRBV27 to TRBJ1-4; TRBD1 matches at 9 bases. After removal of 3 bases from V and 8 bases from J, the junction contained 7 bases not matched to a gene. CDR3 size: 15 residues. Looked up from germline, CDR1 is MNHEY and CDR2 is SMNVEV (reference sequence). The CDR3 DNA is TGTGCCAGCAGTTTGGGACAGGGATTAACGGAAAAACTGTTTTTT. As protein: CASSLGQGLTEKLFF.

In its sample, this clone was seen once. The V call is TRBV27, the J call TRBJ1-2, with 10 bases lining up with TRBD1. The CDR3 is 16 residues long. Germline V gene sequence: CDR1 MNHEY, CDR2 SMNVEV (reference sequence). Trimming took 6 bases from V and 4 from J; bases not matched to a gene: 11. The CDR3 sequence is CASSRGRTGGSYGYTF. For the CDR3, the DNA is TGTGCCAGCAGCCGTGGCCGGACAGGGGGTTCCTATGGCTACACCTTC.

This sequence joins TRBV30 and TRBJ2-7; 12 nucleotides match TRBD2. CDR1 is GTSNPN, CDR2 SVGIG, per germline (reference sequence). Losses at the gene ends were 6 bases for V and 3 bases for J; bases not matched to a gene: 18. This CDR3 is built from 18 residues. As DNA, the CDR3 is TGTGCCTGCCATCGAACGGTTGAACTAGCGGGGGGCATCTACGAGCAGTACTTC. Translation gives CACHRTVELAGGIYEQYF. The whole variable domain, remainder taken from reference TRBV30 and TRBJ2-7, is SQTIHQWPATLVQPVGSPLSLECTVEGTSNPNLYWYRQAAGRGLQLLFYSVGIGQISSEVPQNLSASRPQDRQFILSSKKLLLSDSGFYLCACHRTVELAGGIYEQYFGPGTRLTVT.

The chain carries TRBV30 and TRBJ2-3; TRBD1 agrees at 11 bases. Germline CDR1 GTSNPN, CDR2 SVGIG (reference sequence). This CDR3 has 15 residues. V lost 3 bases to trimming and J lost 2 bases; unmatched junction nucleotides: 4. The CDR3 here is CAWREGQGVTDTQYF. Here the CDR3 DNA reads TGTGCCTGGAGGGAGGGACAGGGGGTCACAGATACGCAGTATTTT.

To note about this clone: Here the CDR3 omits its conserved ending phenylalanine or tryptophan, so a read error is the likely source. The V and J genes are TRBV6-1 and TRBJ2-7, with D possibly being TRBD2 (6 bases). Germline V gene data show CDR1 as MNHNS and CDR2 as SASEGT. The ends were cut back, 1 base at V and 2 bases at J, with 9 bases in the middle. CDR3 length: 14 amino acids. CDR3 in amino acids: CASSEGGEAYEQYL. The CDR3 DNA reads as TGTGCCAGCAGTGAAGGGGGGGAAGCCTACGAGCAGTACCTC.

V is TRBV7-9 and J is TRBJ2-1, with TRBD2 matching over 9 bases. After removal of 1 base from V and 9 bases from J, the junction contained 13 bases not matched to a gene. The CDR3 is 17 amino acids. Germline CDR1 SEHNR, CDR2 FQNEAQ (reference sequence). As DNA, the CDR3 is TGTGCCAGCAGCTTAGGGGGGGTTAGCGGGAGCCGAGGTGAGCAGTTCTTC. Its protein product is CASSLGGVSGSRGEQFF.